The rows below give T cell receptor beta chains drawn from one sample of a study of technical replicates of blood from several donors. This table comes from immunoSEQ multiplex PCR, and its TCRdb copy is limited to in-frame clones, with some not included. The repertoire holds about 81,000 clones, with 90% to 97% as singletons. Sequenced: T cells isolated from PBMCs. These receptors were taken from a human donor in good health. Each CDR3 is given with its conserved first and last residue. D genes are given only for firm matches. The size entry is marked missing in some rows and otherwise reads once, few, many or a size class.

V,J,size,D,CDR3,DNA
TRBV18,TRBJ1-2,NA,NA,CASFPGLGRYGYTF,TGTGCCAGCTTTCCGGGACTGGGAAGGTATGGCTACACCTTC
TRBV30,TRBJ1-2,NA,NA,CAWRWQSDYGYTF,TGTGCCTGGAGATGGCAGTCCGACTATGGCTACACCTTC
TRBV27,TRBJ1-2,NA,NA,CASSEFRPVGNRGINYGYTF,TGTGCCAGCAGCGAATTCCGTCCTGTCGGGAACAGAGGAATTAACTATGGCTACACCTTC
TRBV9,TRBJ1-1,NA,NA,CASSVRGSTEAFF,TGTGCCAGCAGCGTAAGGGGGTCCACTGAAGCTTTCTTT
TRBV7-9,TRBJ1-4,NA,NA,CASSWGPSKKLFF,TGTGCCAGCAGCTGGGGCCCTAGTAAAAAACTGTTTTTT
TRBV6-5,TRBJ2-1,NA,TRBD2,CASRPREGRIYEQFF,TGTGCCAGCAGACCTCGGGAGGGCCGGATATATGAGCAGTTCTTC
TRBV5-1,TRBJ2-5,NA,NA,CASSLGEATETQYF,TGCGCCAGCAGCTTGGGAGAAGCGACAGAGACCCAGTACTTC
TRBV4-1,TRBJ2-7,few,TRBD1,CASSRRGQGTSYEQYF,TGCGCCAGCAGCCGACGGGGACAGGGGACCTCCTACGAGCAGTACTTC
TRBV4-1,TRBJ2-2,NA,NA,CASSQDPAGELFF,TGCGCCAGCAGCCAAGATCCGGCCGGGGAGCTGTTTTTT
TRBV28,TRBJ1-1,NA,NA,CASDRKLGGTEAFF,TGTGCCAGCGACAGGAAGTTAGGGGGCACTGAAGCTTTCTTT
TRBV9,TRBJ1-5,NA,NA,CASSSLGGPQHF,TGTGCCAGCAGCTCTCTAGGGGGGCCCCAGCATTTT
TRBV27,TRBJ2-7,NA,NA,CASSPGLGHEQYF,TGTGCCAGCAGTCCCGGACTTGGTCACGAGCAGTACTTC
TRBV5-4,TRBJ2-5,NA,TRBD1,CASSLVSGGETQYF,TGTGCCAGCAGCTTGGTCTCAGGGGGAGAGACCCAGTACTTC
TRBV9,TRBJ1-2,NA,TRBD1,CASSIGGDYGYTF,TGTGCCAGCAGCATAGGGGGCGACTATGGCTACACCTTC
TRBV5-6,TRBJ1-2,NA,TRBD1,CASSPNDRANYGYTF,TGTGCCAGCAGCCCGAACGACAGGGCGAACTATGGCTACACCTTC
TRBV28,TRBJ1-1,NA,TRBD1,CASSFGTGPNTEAFF,TGTGCCAGCAGTTTTGGGACAGGGCCGAACACTGAAGCTTTCTTT
TRBV6-4,TRBJ2-3,NA,TRBD1,CASSEGTGGATDTQYF,TGTGCCAGCAGTGAAGGGACAGGGGGCGCGACAGATACGCAGTATTTT
TRBV1,TRBJ1-5,NA,NA,CTSSPEPGGHNQPQHF,TGCACCAGCAGCCCGGAGCCGGGGGGCCACAATCAGCCCCAGCATTTT
TRBV6-1,TRBJ2-1,NA,NA,CASVEELPLYNEQFF,TGTGCCAGCGTTGAGGAACTCCCTCTCTACAATGAGCAGTTCTTC
TRBV5-6,TRBJ1-5,once,NA,CASSILNQPQHF,TGTGCCAGCAGCATTCTCAATCAGCCCCAGCATTTT
TRBV6-5,TRBJ2-1,NA,NA,CASSYSSPYNEQFF,TGTGCCAGCAGTTACTCGAGCCCATACAATGAGCAGTTCTTC
TRBV19,TRBJ2-4,NA,NA,CASSILLQGAKNIQYF,TGTGCCAGTAGTATCCTACTGCAGGGGGCCAAAAACATTCAGTACTTC
TRBV7-3,TRBJ2-2,NA,TRBD2,CASSLGGGNTGELFF,TGTGCCAGCAGCTTGGGCGGGGGAAACACCGGGGAGCTGTTTTTT
TRBV5-6,TRBJ2-3,NA,NA,CASSFPGVTDTQYF,TGTGCCAGCAGCTTCCCGGGGGTGACAGATACGCAGTATTTT
TRBV28,TRBJ2-1,NA,TRBD2,CASSSTSGYNEQFF,TGTGCCAGCAGCTCTACTAGCGGTTACAATGAGCAGTTCTTC
TRBV6-5,TRBJ2-1,NA,NA,CASSYSTEGERQFF,TGTGCCAGCAGTTACTCGACGGAAGGTGAGCGGCAGTTCTTC
TRBV28,TRBJ2-7,NA,TRBD1,CASSQQGPTYEQYF,TGTGCCAGCAGCCAACAGGGGCCGACCTACGAGCAGTACTTC
TRBV6-5,TRBJ1-5,few,TRBD1,CASKGTGGRQPQHF,TGTGCCAGCAAAGGGACAGGGGGCAGACAGCCCCAGCATTTT
TRBV6-5,TRBJ2-7,NA,NA,CARGGDKGYEQYF,TGTGCCAGGGGGGGGGACAAAGGGTACGAGCAGTACTTC
TRBV28,TRBJ2-6,NA,NA,CASSLVYTGANVLTF,TGTGCCAGCAGTTTAGTTTATACTGGGGCCAACGTCCTGACTTTC
TRBV12-5,TRBJ2-7,NA,TRBD1,CASGLGQGASEQYF,TGTGCTAGTGGTTTGGGACAGGGAGCGAGCGAGCAGTACTTC
TRBV7-8,TRBJ1-5,NA,NA,CASSLGRGSNQPQHF,TGTGCCAGCAGCTTAGGGAGGGGAAGCAATCAGCCCCAGCATTTT
TRBV11-2,TRBJ1-1,NA,TRBD1,CASSLRDRDLTFF,TGTGCCAGCAGCCTCCGGGACAGGGATCTGACTTTCTTT
TRBV5-4,TRBJ2-1,NA,TRBD1,CASSDRGGEQFF,TGTGCCAGCAGCGACAGGGGAGGTGAGCAGTTCTTC
TRBV18,TRBJ2-7,NA,NA,CASSPGTSLPYEQYF,TGTGCCAGCTCACCAGGCACTAGCCTCCCCTACGAGCAGTACTTC
TRBV27,TRBJ2-7,once,TRBD2,CASSLGREGLYEQYF,TGTGCCAGCAGTTTAGGGCGGGAGGGCCTCTACGAGCAGTACTTC
TRBV5-1,TRBJ1-5,NA,NA,CASSLQGYQPQHF,TGCGCCAGCAGCTTACAGGGTTATCAGCCCCAGCATTTT
TRBV7-9,TRBJ1-2,NA,NA,CASCPDGGLNYGYTF,TGTGCCAGCTGCCCCGACGGAGGGCTAAACTATGGCTACACCTTC
TRBV10-1,TRBJ2-1,NA,NA,CASSEFVQGFNEQFF,TGCGCCAGCAGTGAGTTTGTACAGGGATTCAATGAGCAGTTCTTC
TRBV28,TRBJ2-3,NA,TRBD2,CASSLRLAGVLDTQYF,TGTGCCAGCAGTTTACGGCTAGCGGGAGTATTAGATACGCAGTATTTT
TRBV2,TRBJ1-1,NA,NA,CASSGGGSLNTEAFF,TGTGCCAGCAGTGGGGGGGGCTCTTTGAACACTGAAGCTTTCTTT
TRBV11-2,TRBJ2-7,once,NA,CASSLVGVFYEQYF,TGTGCCAGCAGCTTAGTTGGAGTATTCTACGAGCAGTACTTC
TRBV6-1,TRBJ2-6,NA,NA,CASSDSGANVLTF,TGTGCCAGCAGTGATAGTGGGGCCAACGTCCTGACTTTC
TRBV4-2,TRBJ2-1,NA,TRBD1,CASSQVGDSPTYNEQFF,TGTGCCAGCAGCCAAGTAGGGGACAGTCCTACCTACAATGAGCAGTTCTTC
TRBV9,TRBJ2-2,NA,NA,CASSVEPNTGELFF,TGTGCCAGCAGCGTAGAGCCGAACACCGGGGAGCTGTTTTTT
TRBV7-9,TRBJ2-7,NA,NA,CASSPRGPYEQYF,TGTGCCAGCAGCCCCAGGGGACCCTACGAGCAGTACTTC
TRBV9,TRBJ1-2,NA,NA,CASSLTGAGYTF,TGTGCCAGCAGCCTAACAGGAGCTGGCTACACCTTC
TRBV2,TRBJ2-2,NA,NA,CASSVGTRRITGELFF,TGTGCCAGCAGTGTAGGTACCAGGAGGATCACCGGGGAGCTGTTTTTT
TRBV28,TRBJ1-2,once,NA,CASSPTTYLANYGYTF,TGTGCCAGCAGTCCGACGACATATTTAGCTAACTATGGCTACACCTTC
TRBV5-6,TRBJ1-5,NA,NA,CASSLNRVGEVYSNQPQHF,TGTGCCAGCAGCTTGAACAGGGTCGGTGAGGTTTATAGCAATCAGCCCCAGCATTTT
TRBV5-1,TRBJ2-3,NA,TRBD2,CASSLIAGGPSDTQYF,TGCGCCAGCAGCCTAATAGCGGGAGGGCCGTCAGATACGCAGTATTTT
TRBV2,TRBJ2-1,NA,TRBD2,CASTPGLAGSSYNEQFF,TGTGCCAGCACTCCGGGACTAGCGGGAAGCTCCTACAATGAGCAGTTCTTC
TRBV5-6,TRBJ1-3,NA,TRBD1,CASSSRDRAGNTIYF,TGTGCCAGCAGCTCACGGGACAGGGCCGGAAACACCATATATTTT
TRBV28,TRBJ2-1,NA,TRBD2,CASSSPGLAAYNEQFF,TGTGCCAGCAGTTCGCCGGGACTAGCGGCCTACAATGAGCAGTTCTTC
TRBV9,TRBJ1-2,NA,NA,CASSDRLDGYTF,TGTGCCAGCAGCGACAGGCTAGATGGCTACACCTTC